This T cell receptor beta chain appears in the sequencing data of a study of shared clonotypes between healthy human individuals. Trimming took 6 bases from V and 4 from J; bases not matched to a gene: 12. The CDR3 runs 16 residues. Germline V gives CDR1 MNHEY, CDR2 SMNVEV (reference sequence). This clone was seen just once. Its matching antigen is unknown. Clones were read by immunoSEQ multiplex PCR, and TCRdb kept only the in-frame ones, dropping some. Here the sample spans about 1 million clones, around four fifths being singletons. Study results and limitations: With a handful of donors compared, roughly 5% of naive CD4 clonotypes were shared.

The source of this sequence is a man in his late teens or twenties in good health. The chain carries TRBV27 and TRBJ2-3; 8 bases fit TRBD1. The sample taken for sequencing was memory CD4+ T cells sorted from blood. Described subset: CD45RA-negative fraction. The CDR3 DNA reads TGTGCCAGCAGCCTTTCGGACAGGGCTTTGGCAGATACGCAGTATTTT. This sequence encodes CASSLSDRALADTQYF.